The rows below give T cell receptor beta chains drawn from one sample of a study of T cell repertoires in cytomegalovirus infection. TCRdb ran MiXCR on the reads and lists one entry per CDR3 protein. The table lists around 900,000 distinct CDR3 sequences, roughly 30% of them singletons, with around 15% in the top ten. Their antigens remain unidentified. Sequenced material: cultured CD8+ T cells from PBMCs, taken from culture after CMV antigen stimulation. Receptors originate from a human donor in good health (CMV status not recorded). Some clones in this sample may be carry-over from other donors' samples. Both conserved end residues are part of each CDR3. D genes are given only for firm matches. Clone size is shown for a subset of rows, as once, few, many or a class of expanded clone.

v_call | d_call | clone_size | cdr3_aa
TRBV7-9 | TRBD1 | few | CASSAGGQGVPNYGYTF
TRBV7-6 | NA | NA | CASSLATFPTDTQYF
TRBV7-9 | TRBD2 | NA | CASSRGEFHTGELFF
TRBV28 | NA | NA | CASSFWDRYSNQPQHF
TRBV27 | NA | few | CASSSLGLFNYGYTF
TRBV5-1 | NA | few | CASSHTTGREFGIQYF
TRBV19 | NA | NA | CASIERIDSNQPQHF
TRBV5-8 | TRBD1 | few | CADKETQGGFYNEQFF
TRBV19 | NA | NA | CASSAGATYEQYF
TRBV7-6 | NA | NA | CASSFTTHARDPNTEAFF
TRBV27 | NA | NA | CASSSRVTVNTEAFF
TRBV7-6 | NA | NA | CASSWSDRPNEKLFF
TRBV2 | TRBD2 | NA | CASNLGGGSDTQYF
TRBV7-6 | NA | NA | CASSPAVSNIYF
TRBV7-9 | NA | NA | CASSSPPGTETQYF
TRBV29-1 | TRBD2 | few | CSVTGLAGGTYEQYF
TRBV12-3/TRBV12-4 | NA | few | CARGTAGNTIYF
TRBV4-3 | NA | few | CASSQGGGSGNTIYF
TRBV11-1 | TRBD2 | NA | CASSTSGGAQNEQFF
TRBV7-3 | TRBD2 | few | CASSLTSGGINEQFF
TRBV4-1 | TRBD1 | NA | CASSQAGQGTNQPQHF
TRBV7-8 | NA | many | CASSPESLSSYNSPLHF
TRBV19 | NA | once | CASSIEGKTEAFF
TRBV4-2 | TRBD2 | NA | CASSHPPGLAGGSARTDTQYF
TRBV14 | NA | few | CASSQDVLAELFF
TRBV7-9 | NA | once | CASSLASPWLFF
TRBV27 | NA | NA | CASSQKLPGSLGYHNEQFF
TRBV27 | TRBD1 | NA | CASRQGVSDGYTF
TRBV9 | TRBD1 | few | CASSVEAQTGWGTTEAFF
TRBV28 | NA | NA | CASSLYTGGAYNEQFF
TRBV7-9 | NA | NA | CASSIPGVSYNEQFF
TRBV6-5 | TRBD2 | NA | CACGLAGTGELFF
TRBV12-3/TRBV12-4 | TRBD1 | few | CASTLRTGGRETQYF
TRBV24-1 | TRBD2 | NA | CATSVPGGPNEQFF
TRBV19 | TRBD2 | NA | CASSIYGGGTDTQYF
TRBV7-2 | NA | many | CASRTPGGSGGADTQYF
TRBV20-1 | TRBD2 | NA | CSASERGAQADTQYF
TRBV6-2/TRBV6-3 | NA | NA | CASSYSTMVTGNTIYF
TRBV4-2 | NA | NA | CASSQDPVPTGYQPQHF
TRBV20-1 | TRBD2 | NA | CSARSSGGYEQYF
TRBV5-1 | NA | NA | CASSSRAPRQYTF
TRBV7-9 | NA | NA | CASSLVGNGEKLFF
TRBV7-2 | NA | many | CASSLARFNPWADTQYF
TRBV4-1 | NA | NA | CASSQGEEQFF
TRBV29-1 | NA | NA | CSVERMTRNTEAFF
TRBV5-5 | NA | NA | CASSLEGYSYNEQFF
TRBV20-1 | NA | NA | CSASSMVGSYEQYF
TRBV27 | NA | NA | CASSLSPSGYYGYTF
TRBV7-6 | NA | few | CASSLDNSSGNTIYF